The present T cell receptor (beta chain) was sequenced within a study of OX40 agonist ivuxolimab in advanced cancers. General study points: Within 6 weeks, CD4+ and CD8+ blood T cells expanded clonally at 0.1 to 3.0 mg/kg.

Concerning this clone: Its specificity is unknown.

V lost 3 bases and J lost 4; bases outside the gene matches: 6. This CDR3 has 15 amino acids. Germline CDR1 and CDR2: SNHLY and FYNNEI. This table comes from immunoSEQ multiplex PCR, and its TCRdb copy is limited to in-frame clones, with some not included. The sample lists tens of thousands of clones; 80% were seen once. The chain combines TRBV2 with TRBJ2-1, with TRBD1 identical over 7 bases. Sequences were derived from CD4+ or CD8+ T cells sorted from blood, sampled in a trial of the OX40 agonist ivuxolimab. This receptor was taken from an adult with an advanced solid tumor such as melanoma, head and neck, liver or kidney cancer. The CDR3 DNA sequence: TGTGCCAGCAGTGAGGAACAGGGGTTTTACAATGAGCAGTTCTTC. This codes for CASSEEQGFYNEQFF.